This T cell receptor (beta chain) was identified during a study of blood T cell repertoires in COVID-19. Study summary: Sources were T cells, B-cell-depleted T cells, or PBMCs; the material itself was cDNA or gDNA.

In the authors' methods: Reference gene primers were amplified, and this amplification served to estimate nucleated cell counts. TCRdb keeps only in-frame clones here, not all; method: immunoSEQ multiplex PCR. Clonal size and the V and J genes are those of that table, whereas D and trimming came from the DNA. The sample holds about 110,000 clones, just under 90% seen once. V was trimmed by 4 bases and J by 5 bases, leaving 15 bases between them. The CDR3 is 15 residues long. Germline V gives CDR1 SGHRS, CDR2 YFSETQ. Sequencing input: peripheral blood. This TCR derives from a woman in her 50s with acute or convalescent COVID-19. The chain employs TRBV5-1 and TRBJ1-4, with D possibly matching TRBD1 (6 bases). The CDR3 bases are TGCGCCAGCAGCCCACAGGGTCTGGGGAATGAAAAACTGTTTTTT. Residues: CASSPQGLGNEKLFF.